These 28 T cell receptor beta chains were all obtained from the same sample, sequenced in a study of CD8 T cells in Susac syndrome. After extraction with the RNeasy kit, 0.5 to 1 ug of the RNA was reverse transcribed using random hexamers. From the immunoSEQ multiplex PCR reads, TCRdb called clonotypes with MiXCR, one entry per CDR3 protein. The table records roughly 150,000 distinct CDR3 sequences, 85% to 95% of them present only once. What was sequenced was CD8+ T cells from PBMCs. The receptors stem from a human donor with Susac syndrome.

The rearrangement uses TRBV11-2 and TRBJ2-3; D is unresolved. The germline V and J ends were trimmed by 0 bases and 4 bases, with 5 bases remaining between them. The germline gives CDR1 SGHAT, CDR2 FQNNGV. This CDR3 region has 13 residues. In DNA form, the CDR3 reads TGTGCCAGCAGCTTAGAGTCCTCAGATACGCAGTATTTT. Translated, it gives CASSLESSDTQYF.

The V gene is TRBV6-5, the J gene TRBJ1-2; no definite D call. The length of the CDR3 is 12 residues. Germline V gene data show CDR1 as MNHEY and CDR2 as SVGAGI. V was pared by 6 bases and J by 8 bases, with 13 bases between. The CDR3 is CASRSSTKGYTF. The CDR3 DNA sequence: TGTGCCAGCAGGTCCTCCACCAAGGGCTACACCTTC.

The gene calls are TRBV28 and TRBJ2-5, with TRBD2 matching over 8 bases. The CDR3 has 14 residues. Germline CDR1 and CDR2: MDHEN and SYDVKM. The J segment lost 2 bases and the V segment lost 2 bases, leaving 1 base of the junction unmatched. The CDR3: CASSLASGQETQYF. The CDR3 region has the DNA TGTGCCAGCAGTTTAGCTAGCGGGCAAGAGACCCAGTACTTC.

V is TRBV15 and J is TRBJ2-2; TRBD1 agrees at 7 bases. The ends lost 1 base at V and 1 base at J; junction bases unmatched: 3. In germline, CDR1 is LNHNV, CDR2 YYDKDF (reference sequence). The CDR3 length is 16 residues. CDR3 DNA: TGTGCCACCAGCAGAGGGACAGGCGGGAACACCGGGGAGCTGTTTTTT. It encodes CATSRGTGGNTGELFF.

J is TRBJ2-1 and V is TRBV4-1, with D uncertain. Germline CDR1 MGHRA, CDR2 YSYEKL. The CDR3 is 12 residues long. Trimming shortened V by 2 bases and J by 5 bases, and 4 bases separated the two germline ends. The CDR3 DNA follows: TGCGCCAGCAGCCAAAGTAACAATGAGCAGTTCTTC. Translating gives CASSQSNNEQFF.

The chain combines TRBV28 with TRBJ2-7; D is perhaps TRBD2 (6 bases). The CDR3 runs 18 residues. V was shortened by 6 bases and J by 7 bases, with 31 bases between the two germline ends. CDR1 MDHEN and CDR2 SYDVKM come from the germline V gene. The CDR3 is CASSLDIYPGDRLGEQYF. The CDR3 nucleotides read TGTGCCAGCAGCTTAGACATCTATCCGGGGGATAGACTGGGTGAGCAGTACTTC.

This chain links TRBV7-6 with TRBJ2-3; D is unclear. The V gene's germline CDR1 is SGHVS and CDR2 FNYEAQ. V lost 2 bases, J lost 0 bases, and 9 bases lay in between. This CDR3 comprises 15 residues. The CDR3 bases are TGTGCCAGCAGCTTAAGGGCTTATAGCACAGATACGCAGTATTTT. Its protein is CASSLRAYSTDTQYF.

The V call is TRBV24-1, the J call TRBJ2-1; TRBD2 aligns across 11 bases. Germline CDR1 KGHDR, CDR2 SFDVKD. The CDR3 runs to 13 residues. J lost 5 bases, V lost 9 bases, and 2 bases had no gene match. The CDR3 loop is CATGTSGHNEQFF. CDR3 coding DNA: TGTGCCACCGGGACTAGCGGTCACAATGAGCAGTTCTTC.

The chain employs TRBV6-2 or TRBV6-3 and TRBJ2-1; 8 nucleotides align to TRBD2. Trimming took 2 bases from V and 4 from J; bases not matched to a gene: 1. The germline gives CDR1 MNHEY, CDR2 SVGEGT. This CDR3 has 14 amino acids. The DNA for the CDR3 is TGTGCCAGCAGTTACGCTAGCGGGTACAATGAGCAGTTCTTC. Protein: CASSYASGYNEQFF.

This sequence joins TRBV4-1 and TRBJ1-3; a weak D match, TRBD1 (6 bases). Per the germline V gene, CDR1 is MGHRA and CDR2 is YSYEKL. The V gene lost 3 bases and the J gene lost 9 bases, with 21 bases spanning the gap. The CDR3 contains 16 residues. The DNA for the CDR3 is TGCGCCAGCAGCCATCCGACAGGCCGATCGGAAACCACCATATATTTT. It yields the protein CASSHPTGRSETTIYF.

The chain uses TRBV7-8 and TRBJ1-2; D is ambiguous. The germline V and J ends were trimmed by 3 bases and 3 bases, with 20 bases remaining between them. CDR3 length equals 17 residues. Germline V gene data show CDR1 as SGHVS and CDR2 as FQNEAQ. The CDR3 sequence: CASSFSGGGSRDYGYTF. CDR3 sequence (DNA): TGTGCCAGCAGCTTTAGCGGTGGTGGGTCCAGAGACTATGGCTACACCTTC.

The chain couples TRBV11-1 to TRBJ2-1; the match to TRBD2 covers 7 bases. The V gene end was trimmed by 1 base and the J gene end by 3 bases; junction bases not matched to a gene: 9. In germline, CDR1 is SGHAT, CDR2 FQDESV (reference sequence). The length of the CDR3 is 17 residues. The CDR3 DNA reads as TGTGCCAGCAGCTTAGGGAACCTCGTAGCGGGCTACAATGAGCAGTTCTTC. Translation gives CASSLGNLVAGYNEQFF.

V and J are TRBV19 and TRBJ2-7; D gene unclear. Germline loops: CDR1 LNHDA, CDR2 SQIVND (reference sequence). The CDR3 loop spans 13 amino acids. V was shortened by 5 bases and J by 6 bases, with 14 bases between the two germline ends. CDR3 in DNA: TGTGCCAGTAGTCCCCAGATATCTACCGAGCAGTACTTC. Residues: CASSPQISTEQYF.

V is TRBV11-2 and J is TRBJ2-4; TRBD2 agrees at 11 bases. After removal of 0 bases from V and 0 bases from J, the junction contained 13 bases not matched to a gene. CDR3 length: 21 amino acids. In germline, CDR1 is SGHAT, CDR2 FQNNGV. In DNA form, the CDR3 reads TGTGCCAGCAGCTTAGATCACCCGGGACTAGCGGACCCTCTAGCCAAAAACATTCAGTACTTC. Translating gives CASSLDHPGLADPLAKNIQYF. The full variable domain, rest sourced from reference TRBV11-2 and TRBJ2-4, is EAGVAQSPRYKIIEKRQSVAFWCNPISGHATLYWYQQILGQGPKLLIQFQNNGVVDDSQLPKDRFSAERLKGVDSTLKIQPAKLEDSAVYLCASSLDHPGLADPLAKNIQYFGAGTRLSVL.

The chain couples TRBV12-3 or TRBV12-4 to TRBJ2-1; D remains ambiguous. V was trimmed by 10 bases and J by 6 bases, leaving 10 bases between them. The CDR3 runs 11 residues. The CDR3 sequence is CATTPANEQFF. CDR3 DNA sequence: TGTGCCACCACCCCCGCCAATGAGCAGTTCTTC.

V usage is TRBV5-6 and J usage is TRBJ2-7; possible D gene TRBD1, 6 bases. This CDR3 is 14 amino acids long. Trimming removed 3 bases at V and 5 bases at J, with 15 bases between. Per germline, CDR1 SGHDT and CDR2 YYEEEE. The CDR3 sequence is CASSSGDISDEQYF. As DNA, the CDR3 is TGTGCCAGCAGCTCTGGGGACATATCGGACGAGCAGTACTTC.

This chain joins TRBV9 and TRBJ2-1; D gene unclear. Trimming pared 3 bases from V and 0 bases from J, leaving 10 bases between. Germline V gene sequence: CDR1 SGDLS, CDR2 YYNGEE. This CDR3 contains 15 residues. The CDR3 here is CASSDDGNSYNEQFF. CDR3 sequence (DNA): TGTGCCAGCAGCGACGACGGTAACTCCTACAATGAGCAGTTCTTC.

The chain is built from TRBV6-5 and TRBJ2-1, with D possibly TRBD2 on 6 matching bases. Per the germline V gene, CDR1 is MNHEY and CDR2 is SVGAGI. V shed 2 bases and J shed 4 bases, with 15 bases lying between them. This CDR3 is built from 16 residues. CDR3: CASSYGRGTEYNEQFF. The CDR3 coding sequence is TGTGCCAGCAGTTACGGACGCGGGACGGAGTACAATGAGCAGTTCTTC.

The J gene is TRBJ2-5, the V gene TRBV6-1; D call uncertain. The CDR3 is 13 amino acids. With 5 bases removed from V and 2 bases from J, the gap between germline ends came to 9 bases. Germline V gives CDR1 MNHNS, CDR2 SASEGT. The CDR3 sequence is CASSIVLQETQYF. CDR3 in DNA: TGTGCCAGCAGTATAGTTCTACAAGAGACCCAGTACTTC.

J is TRBJ2-7 and V is TRBV20-1; no clear D. This CDR3 contains 15 residues. Germline CDR1 and CDR2: DFQATT and SNEGSKA (reference sequence). Between the trimmed V and J ends, which lost 0 bases and 3 bases, there was a span of 15 bases. The CDR3 loop is CSARDRETKGYEQYF. CDR3 in DNA: TGCAGTGCTAGAGATAGAGAGACAAAAGGCTACGAGCAGTACTTC.

This clonotype was detected only once. The chain combines TRBV10-2 with TRBJ2-3; 14 positions agree with TRBD2. Trimming removed 6 bases from V and 1 base from J; junction bases left unmatched: 18. Looked up from germline, CDR1 is WSHSY and CDR2 is SAAADI. This CDR3 has 21 amino acids. The CDR3, as DNA: TGCGCCAGCAGGTTGGGGGCAACCGGGACTAGCGGGAGTGGGGGCACAGATACGCAGTATTTT. Amino acid sequence: CASRLGATGTSGSGGTDTQYF.

The chain uses TRBV6-5 and TRBJ2-7, with 9 bases identical to TRBD1. This CDR3 has 14 residues. CDR1 and CDR2 from the germline V gene are MNHEY and SVGAGI. After removal of 6 bases from V and 2 bases from J, the junction contained 5 bases not matched to a gene. The CDR3 coding sequence is TGTGCCAGCAGCGCCGGGACAGGGCCCTACGAGCAGTACTTC. Its protein product is CASSAGTGPYEQYF.

This rearrangement joins TRBV27 to TRBJ2-1; perhaps TRBD1 as D (5 bases). The CDR3 has 13 residues. V was trimmed by 6 bases and J by 8 bases, leaving 14 bases between them. Germline CDR1 is MNHEY and CDR2 is SMNVEV (reference sequence). This CDR3 reads CASSSTGFHEQFF. The CDR3 nucleotides are TGTGCCAGCAGCTCTACAGGTTTCCATGAGCAGTTCTTC.

The chain is built from TRBV29-1 and TRBJ2-2, with 9 bases aligning to TRBD1. The J segment lost 1 base and the V segment lost 7 bases, leaving 4 bases of the junction unmatched. The V gene's germline CDR1 is SQVTM and CDR2 ANQGSEA. The CDR3 extends over 14 amino acids. The CDR3 region is CSAQGARNTGELFF. The CDR3 DNA is TGCAGCGCACAGGGGGCGCGGAACACCGGGGAGCTGTTTTTT.

The CDR3 nucleotides read TGTGCCAGCACCCTGTCTTCTCACTATGGCTACACCTTC. This sequence encodes CASTLSSHYGYTF. The chain employs TRBV6-2 or TRBV6-3 and TRBJ1-2, with D unresolved. Trimming pared 7 bases from V and 3 bases from J, leaving 12 bases between. Germline V gives CDR1 MNHEY, CDR2 SVGEGT. The CDR3 spans 13 residues.

V and J are TRBV12-3 or TRBV12-4 and TRBJ2-7; possible D gene TRBD1, 6 bases. CDR3 length: 15 residues. The V end was cut by 6 bases, the J end by 5 bases, with 20 bases between. The CDR3 nucleotides read TGTGCCAGCAGCACGGTAATACAGGGTTTCGACGAGCAGTACTTC. Protein: CASSTVIQGFDEQYF.

The J gene is TRBJ2-5, the V gene TRBV7-9; TRBD2 might be the D (5 bases). V gave up 3 bases and J gave up 5 bases, with 7 bases separating them. Per germline, CDR1 SEHNR and CDR2 FQNEAQ (reference sequence). The CDR3 has 12 residues. As DNA, the CDR3 is TGTGCCAGCAGCTTCGGGGAGGAGACCCAGTACTTC. Residues: CASSFGEETQYF.

The chain couples TRBV6-5 to TRBJ2-1; D possibly corresponds to TRBD1 (7 bases). V gave up 9 bases and J gave up 1 base, with 16 bases separating them. The CDR3 runs to 15 residues. Germline CDR1 is MNHEY and CDR2 is SVGAGI. The chain's CDR3 is CASQGGGVSYNEQFF. The CDR3 DNA sequence: TGTGCCAGTCAAGGGGGCGGGGTATCCTACAATGAGCAGTTCTTC.